This TCR beta chain was captured by sequencing in a study of identical twins. Broader study findings: The models gave estimates that fell short of the out-of-frame TCR alpha sharing seen in monozygotic twins. Partly confounded zero-insertion analyses could result from invariant MAIT and iNKT cells. Excess twin sharing in beta out-of-frame sequences was weaker.

This CDR3 spans 15 amino acids. Per the germline V gene, CDR1 is SGHRS and CDR2 is YFSETQ. With regard to this clonotype: What it recognizes is unknown. Its ends do not fully match the called genes, so a read error is possible.

Template switching, a step in the protocol, added a universal primer site, and cDNA carried unique molecular identifiers. Each CDR3 protein is one row after TCRdb ran MiXCR on the 5' RACE reads. The table shows some 1,600,000 distinct CDR3 sequences, with around a third occurring only once. Sequenced: cord blood. The V and J genes are TRBV5-1 and TRBJ2-1; D is unresolved. This clonotype was sampled from a newborn girl in good health. The CDR3 here is CASSLPAGSYNEQFF. DNA of the CDR3: TGTGCCAGCAGCCTCCCCGCCGGGTCCTACAATGAGCAGTTCTTC.